The clone carrying this T cell receptor beta chain was found many times. What it binds is not known. CDR3 size: 14 residues. Germline V gene lookup returns CDR1 MNHNS and CDR2 SASEGT. Germline trimming cut 6 bases from V and 2 bases from J; bases unmatched to any gene: 7. This entry comes from a study of regulatory T cells in long-lasting Graves disease. In the study overall: Persistence in Graves' disease denoted antithyroid drug use beyond 5 years alongside positive TSH receptor antibodies. The study's findings and limits: TRBV28, TRBJ1-2 and TRBJ2-5 emerged as the favored segments in persistent disease. Persistent patients had more shared public clonotypes (about 2,700) than new patients (roughly 900).

Relying on iRepertoire HTBI primers and Arm-PCR of CDR3 regions, the team built TCR beta libraries. TCRdb re-analysed the multiplex PCR reads in MiXCR, keeping a single row per CDR3 protein. Altogether 650,000 to 850,000 distinct CDR3 sequences are present, 25% to 35% being singletons, with the ten largest covering roughly 40%. Time point specified: persistent/refractory GD, antithyroid drugs over 5 years with positive TRAb. The TCR library was prepared using RNA isolated from PBMCs. Patients came through an endocrinology department, and that department was in Xi'an, China. The V gene is TRBV6-1, the J gene TRBJ2-7; TRBD1 matches at 7 bases. This receptor was obtained from a female donor with Graves disease. This sample comprised peripheral blood mononuclear cells (PBMCs), obtained when the disease was refractory, from a patient treated with antithyroid drugs. The CDR3 here is CASRQGSPTYEQYF. The CDR3, as DNA: TGTGCCAGCAGACAGGGGTCACCAACCTACGAGCAGTACTTC.